The sequence of this TCR beta chain was determined in a study of T-cell reconstitution after alpha-beta-depleted transplantation in children. It was with unique molecular identifiers that the TCRbeta library was prepared. TCRdb used MiXCR to reprocess the PCR reads, holding one entry per CDR3 protein. The data contain 500,000 to 600,000 distinct CDR3 sequences, approximately 30% of them singletons. This clonotype was counted between two and nine times. There are 15 residues in the CDR3. Germline CDR1 MNHEY, CDR2 SVGAGI. V lost 4 bases to trimming and J lost 6 bases; unmatched junction nucleotides: 10.

The sequencing used PBMCs from the stem cell graft donor, collected from the stem cell graft. This TCR was sampled from a human donor who donated a stem cell graft to a child with aplastic anemia. The V and J genes are TRBV6-5 and TRBJ1-2; 8 bases align to TRBD1. As DNA, the CDR3 is TGTGCCAGCAGTTCCCTCGGACAGGGAACGCATGGCTACACCTTC. Residues: CASSSLGQGTHGYTF.